These 16 T cell receptor beta chains were sequenced from one sample in a study of CD8 T cells in Susac syndrome. Random hexamers were used to reverse transcribe the RNA input (roughly 0.5 to 1 ug). From the immunoSEQ multiplex PCR reads, TCRdb called clonotypes with MiXCR, one entry per CDR3 protein. In the table there are a few hundred thousand distinct CDR3 sequences, 85% to 95% of which are singletons. The sample consisted of CD4+ T cells from PBMCs. All receptors come from a human donor with multiple sclerosis.

The rearrangement joins TRBV20-1 to TRBJ1-1, with no clear D. This CDR3 is built from 13 residues. Germline values: CDR1 DFQATT, CDR2 SNEGSKA (reference sequence). Trimming took off 3 bases at V and 1 base at J, with 9 bases between the two ends. This CDR3 reads CSASWQENTEAFF. In DNA form, the CDR3 reads TGCAGTGCTAGTTGGCAGGAGAACACTGAAGCTTTCTTT.

The chain joins TRBV30 to TRBJ1-1; the D gene is possibly TRBD1 (5 bases). CDR1 and CDR2 from the germline V gene are GTSNPN and SVGIG (reference sequence). V lost 2 bases and J lost 2, with 9 bases in between. This CDR3 has 13 residues. CDR3 loop: CAWSLDSNTEAFF. CDR3 nucleotide sequence: TGTGCCTGGAGTCTTGACAGTAACACTGAAGCTTTCTTT.

The rearrangement uses TRBV30 and TRBJ1-6, with D maybe TRBD1 (5 bases). Trimming removed 0 bases from V and 10 bases from J, with 13 bases in between. CDR3 length: 14 amino acids. CDR1 GTSNPN and CDR2 SVGIG come from the germline V gene (reference sequence). The CDR3 DNA reads as TGTGCCTGGAGTGTCGGGCCCGAGGGGTCACCCCTCCACTTT. Amino acids: CAWSVGPEGSPLHF. Based on the CDR3 plus reference TRBV30 and TRBJ1-6, the full variable domain is SQTIHQWPATLVQPVGSPLSLECTVEGTSNPNLYWYRQAAGRGLQLLFYSVGIGQISSEVPQNLSASRPQDRQFILSSKKLLLSDSGFYLCAWSVGPEGSPLHFGNGTRLTVT.

The chain uses TRBV12-3 or TRBV12-4 and TRBJ2-7; 9 bases line up with TRBD1. The length of the CDR3 is 19 residues. Trimming at V came to 6 bases and at J to 3 bases, leaving 21 bases not matched to a gene. The CDR3 spells CASRRIPNLLDRGHYEQYV. The CDR3 nucleotides read TGTGCCAGCAGACGGATCCCAAACCTCCTGGACAGGGGACACTACGAGCAGTACGTC.

The V gene is TRBV30, the J gene TRBJ1-5, with a possible D match to TRBD1 (5 bases). There are 16 residues in the CDR3. Trimming removed 3 bases at V and 3 bases at J, with 18 bases between. Germline lookup yields CDR1 GTSNPN and CDR2 SVGIG (reference sequence). CDR3 nucleotides: TGTGCCTGGAGAGGGGCCGGGACGGGGTTCAATCAGCCCCAGCATTTT. Translating it yields CAWRGAGTGFNQPQHF.

The V gene is TRBV5-4, the J gene TRBJ2-7; D ambiguous. Trimming pared 0 bases from V and 3 bases from J, leaving 7 bases between. The germline V gene encodes CDR1 SGHNT and CDR2 YYREEE (reference sequence). The CDR3 is 13 amino acids. The CDR3 protein is CASSLEGGYEQYF. DNA of the CDR3: TGTGCCAGCAGCTTGGAGGGTGGCTACGAGCAGTACTTC.

This chain uses TRBV30 with TRBJ2-1; 7 bases align to TRBD1. The CDR3 consists of 12 residues. The germline CDR1 and CDR2 sequences are GTSNPN and SVGIG (reference sequence). V lost 0 bases and J lost 7; bases outside the gene matches: 0. The CDR3 protein is CAWSVQGNEQFF. The DNA of the CDR3 is TGTGCCTGGAGTGTACAGGGGAATGAGCAGTTCTTC.

The chain recombines TRBV18 with TRBJ1-2; D gene uncertain. Trimming cost V 0 bases and J 0 bases, with 2 bases left between them. Germline V CDR1 and CDR2: KGHSH, LQKENI. The CDR3 spans 13 residues. CDR3: CASSPPTNYGYTF. The CDR3 DNA is TGTGCCAGCTCACCACCGACTAACTATGGCTACACCTTC.

The genes are TRBV18 and TRBJ1-2, with TRBD1 matching 7 bases. J lost 12 bases, V lost 2 bases, and 9 bases had no gene match. This CDR3 spans 13 amino acids. CDR1 is KGHSH, CDR2 LQKENI, per germline. The CDR3 nucleotides read TGTGCCAGCTCACCAGACAGGGAGAGAGGGAACACCTTC. It specifies CASSPDRERGNTF.

This clonotype has just one count. V is TRBV13 and J is TRBJ1-6; D ambiguous. This CDR3 has 14 residues. Germline V gives CDR1 PRHDT, CDR2 FYEKMQ (reference sequence). V lost 5 bases to trimming and J lost 9 bases, with 14 bases between them. The CDR3 DNA is TGTGCCAGCAGCCTGGAGGGTTGGGGTTCACCCCTCCACTTT. It codes for CASSLEGWGSPLHF.

The chain carries TRBV4-1 and TRBJ2-7; 7 bases are shared with TRBD2. CDR3 length: 16 amino acids. From germline, CDR1 is MGHRA and CDR2 YSYEKL. V trimming: 1 base; J trimming: 6 bases; junction bases outside the gene matches: 12. This CDR3 is CASSQGGSFKMGEQYV. DNA for the CDR3: TGCGCCAGCAGCCAAGGCGGGAGCTTCAAGATGGGCGAGCAGTACGTC.

This chain links TRBV5-1 with TRBJ1-5; D unresolved. Per germline, CDR1 SGHRS and CDR2 YFSETQ. CDR3 length: 14 residues. Trimming stripped 4 bases from V and 0 bases from J, with 8 bases between. The CDR3 here is CASSADYSNQPQHF. CDR3 nucleotide sequence: TGCGCCAGCAGCGCGGATTATAGCAATCAGCCCCAGCATTTT. The full variable domain, completed using reference TRBV5-1 and TRBJ1-5, is KAGVTQTPRYLIKTRGQQVTLSCSPISGHRSVSWYQQTPGQGLQFLFEYFSETQRNKGNFPGRFSGRQFSNSRSEMNVSTLELGDSALYLCASSADYSNQPQHFGDGTRLSIL.

This clonotype was seen a single time. This chain connects TRBV11-2 to TRBJ2-1; TRBD1 matches at 9 bases. The CDR3 has 15 residues. V dropped 6 bases and J dropped 3; count of bases not matched to a gene: 6. Per the germline V gene, CDR1 is SGHAT and CDR2 is FQNNGV. The chain's CDR3 is CASRHVGQGYNEQFF. DNA of the CDR3: TGTGCCAGCAGGCATGTGGGACAGGGCTACAATGAGCAGTTCTTC.

The V call is TRBV7-2, the J call TRBJ2-3, with D unresolved. V lost 4 bases and J 6 bases, leaving 11 bases between the germline ends. Germline loops: CDR1 SGHTA, CDR2 FQGNSA. The CDR3 consists of 13 residues. The DNA of the CDR3 is TGTGCCAGCAGCTCCTTTCCTCCGGATACGCAGTATTTT. Amino acid sequence: CASSSFPPDTQYF.

The rearrangement links TRBV12-5 to TRBJ1-1; TRBD1 aligns across 8 bases. The V and J ends lost 2 bases and 1 base, in that order; junction bases with no gene match: 9. This CDR3 spans 17 amino acids. CDR1 is LGHNT, CDR2 FRNRAP, per germline. CDR3 DNA sequence: TGTGCTAGTGGTTTGCCAACGAAACAGGGGGAGAACACTGAAGCTTTCTTT. Protein product: CASGLPTKQGENTEAFF. Complete variable domain (other parts from reference TRBV12-5 and TRBJ1-1): DARVTQTPRHKVTEMGQEVTMRCQPILGHNTVFWYRQTMMQGLELLAYFRNRAPLDDSGMPKDRFSAEMPDATLATLKIQPSEPRDSAVYFCASGLPTKQGENTEAFFGQGTRLTVV.

V gene TRBV11-2 combines with J gene TRBJ2-3; D unclear. In germline, CDR1 is SGHAT, CDR2 FQNNGV. The V end lost 5 bases, the J end lost 6 bases, and 9 bases lay between the germline ends. The CDR3 runs 12 residues. CDR3 DNA: TGTGCCAGCAGCGAAGCCGGGGATACGCAGTATTTT. It specifies CASSEAGDTQYF.